This T cell receptor (beta chain) emerged from a study of cytomegalovirus exposure and HLA in healthy donors. 13 Jbeta primers and 60 Vbeta primers were used for the PCR. Method: immunoSEQ multiplex PCR; TCRdb's copy keeps in-frame clones and lacks some. The sample includes about 140,000 clones, around 80% of them seen just once. The sequence came from a man aged 18 to 35 in good health and CMV-seropositive. Sequenced input: PBMCs.

The CDR3 DNA reads as TGTGCCAGCAGCTTAGAGAGGGGGCTGGAGACCCAGTACTTC. It yields the protein CASSLERGLETQYF. V usage is TRBV7-9 and J usage is TRBJ2-5; 7 bases fit TRBD1. Unmatched junction bases numbered 4, after V lost 1 base and J lost 5 bases. The CDR3 totals 14 residues. In germline, CDR1 is SEHNR, CDR2 FQNEAQ (reference sequence).